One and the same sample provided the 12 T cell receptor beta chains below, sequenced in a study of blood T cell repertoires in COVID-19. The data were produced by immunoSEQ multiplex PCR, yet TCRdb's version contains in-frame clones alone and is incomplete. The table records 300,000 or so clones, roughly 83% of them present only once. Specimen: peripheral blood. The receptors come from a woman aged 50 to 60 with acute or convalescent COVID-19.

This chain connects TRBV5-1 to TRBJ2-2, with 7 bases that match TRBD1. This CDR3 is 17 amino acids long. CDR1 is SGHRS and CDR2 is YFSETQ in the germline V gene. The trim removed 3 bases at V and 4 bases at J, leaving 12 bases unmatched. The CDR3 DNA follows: TGCGCCAGCAGCTCCTCCGGGACAGCTCCGTTCACCGGGGAGCTGTTTTTT. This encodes CASSSSGTAPFTGELFF.

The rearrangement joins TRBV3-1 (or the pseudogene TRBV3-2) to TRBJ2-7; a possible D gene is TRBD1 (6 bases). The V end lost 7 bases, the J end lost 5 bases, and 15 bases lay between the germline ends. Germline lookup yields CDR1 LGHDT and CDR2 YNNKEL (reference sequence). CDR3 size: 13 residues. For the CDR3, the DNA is TGTGCCAGCAAAATCAGGGGAGCGAACGAGCAGTACTTC. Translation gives CASKIRGANEQYF.

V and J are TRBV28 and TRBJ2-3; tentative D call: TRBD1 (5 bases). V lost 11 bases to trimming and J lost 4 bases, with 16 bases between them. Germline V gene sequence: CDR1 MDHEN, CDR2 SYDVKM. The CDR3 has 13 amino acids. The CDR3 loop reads CALKQGAADTQYF. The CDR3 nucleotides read TGTGCCTTAAAGCAAGGGGCTGCAGATACGCAGTATTTT. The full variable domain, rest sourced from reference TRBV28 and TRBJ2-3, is DVKVTQSSRYLVKRTGEKVFLECVQDMDHENMFWYRQDPGLGLRLIYFSYDVKMKEKGDIPEGYSVSREKKERFSLILESASTNQTSMYLCALKQGAADTQYFGPGTRLTVL.

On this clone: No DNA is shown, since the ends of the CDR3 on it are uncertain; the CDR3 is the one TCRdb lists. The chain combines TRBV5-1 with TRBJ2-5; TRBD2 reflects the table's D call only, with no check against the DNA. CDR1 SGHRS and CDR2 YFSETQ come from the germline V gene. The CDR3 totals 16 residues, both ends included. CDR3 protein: CASTSAPAGGGETQYF.

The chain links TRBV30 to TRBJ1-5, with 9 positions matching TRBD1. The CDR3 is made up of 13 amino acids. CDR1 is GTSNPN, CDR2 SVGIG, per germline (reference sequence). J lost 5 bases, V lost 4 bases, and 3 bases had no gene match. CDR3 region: CAWKGQGDQPQHF. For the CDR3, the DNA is TGTGCCTGGAAGGGACAGGGAGATCAGCCCCAGCATTTT.

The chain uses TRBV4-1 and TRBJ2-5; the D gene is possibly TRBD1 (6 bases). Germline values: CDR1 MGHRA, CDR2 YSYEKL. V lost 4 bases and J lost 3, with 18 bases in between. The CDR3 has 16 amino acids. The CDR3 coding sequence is TGCGCCAGCAGCCGAGAACCACCGGGACAAAAAGAGACCCAGTACTTC. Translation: CASSREPPGQKETQYF.

This CDR3 is CASSLRSASEAFF. In DNA, the CDR3 is TGTGCCAGCAGTTTAAGGTCAGCTAGTGAAGCTTTCTTT. This chain joins TRBV28 and TRBJ1-1; D is undetermined. The CDR3 is 13 residues long. V lost 2 bases, J lost 7 bases, and 11 bases lay in between. Germline CDR1 reads MDHEN; CDR2 reads SYDVKM.

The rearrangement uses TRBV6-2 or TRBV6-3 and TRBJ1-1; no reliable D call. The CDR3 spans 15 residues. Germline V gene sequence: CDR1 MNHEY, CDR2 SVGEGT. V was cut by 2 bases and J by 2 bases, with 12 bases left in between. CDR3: CASSYSGQENTEAFF. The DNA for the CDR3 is TGTGCCAGCAGTTACAGTGGGCAGGAAAACACTGAAGCTTTCTTT.

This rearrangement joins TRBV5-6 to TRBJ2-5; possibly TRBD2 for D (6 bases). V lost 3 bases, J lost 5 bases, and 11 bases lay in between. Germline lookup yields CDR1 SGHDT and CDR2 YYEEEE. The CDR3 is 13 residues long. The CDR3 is CASSSRGDETQYF. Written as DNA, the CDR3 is TGTGCCAGCAGCTCGCGCGGGGATGAGACCCAGTACTTC.

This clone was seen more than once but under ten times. The DNA for the CDR3 is TGTGCCAGTAGTCTTAGGACAGGGATGGATACGCAGTATTTT. This codes for CASSLRTGMDTQYF. The chain uses TRBV19 and TRBJ2-3; 8 nucleotides agree with TRBD1. Germline CDR1 LNHDA, CDR2 SQIVND (reference sequence). Unmatched junction bases numbered 7, after V lost 5 bases and J lost 6 bases. CDR3 length equals 14 residues.

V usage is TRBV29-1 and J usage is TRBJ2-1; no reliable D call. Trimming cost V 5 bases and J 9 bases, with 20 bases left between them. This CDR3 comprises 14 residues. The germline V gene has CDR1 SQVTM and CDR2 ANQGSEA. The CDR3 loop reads CSVWRKLESGEQFF. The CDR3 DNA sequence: TGCAGCGTTTGGCGGAAACTTGAATCTGGTGAGCAGTTCTTC.

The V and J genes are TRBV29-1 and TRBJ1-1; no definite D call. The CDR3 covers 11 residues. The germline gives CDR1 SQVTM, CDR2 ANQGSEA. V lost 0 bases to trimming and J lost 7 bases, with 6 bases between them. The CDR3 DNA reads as TGCAGCGTTGAAGATCTCGGTGAAGCTTTCTTT. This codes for CSVEDLGEAFF.